This T cell receptor (beta chain) comes out of a study of CD8 T cells in ankylosing spondylitis. Quantitative 5'-RACE with molecular barcodes generated TCR beta libraries. MiXCR, run by TCRdb on the 5' RACE reads, gives a single entry per CDR3 protein. The sample lists tens of thousands of distinct CDR3 sequences; roughly 6.1% were seen once. This clonotype was observed at least ten times. Its antigen is undetermined. Study-wide results and caveats: Significantly higher representation of disease-linked clones was reported for matched ankylosing spondylitis synovial fluid. Researchers report that disease-linked clones proved CD8+ and relatively rare in peripheral blood. Ankylosing spondylitis blood seemed to carry a telltale TCR beta motif made of several highly homologous variants.

V was clipped by 0 bases and J by 4 bases; unmatched bases: 0. Germline values: CDR1 LNHNV, CDR2 YYDKDF (reference sequence). The CDR3 is made up of 15 amino acids. The sample was synovial fluid, either unsorted or a sorted T cell fraction (not recorded which). The source of this sequence is a male donor with ankylosing spondylitis. V is TRBV15 and J is TRBJ2-5; 12 nucleotides align to TRBD1. CDR3 amino acids: CATSREGQGAETQYF. Written as DNA, the CDR3 is TGTGCCACCAGCAGAGAGGGACAGGGGGCAGAGACCCAGTACTTC.